This record concerns one T cell receptor (beta chain) sequence. Its antigen is unidentified. CDR1 and CDR2 (germline): MDHEN, SYDVKM. Trimming took off 6 bases at V and 2 bases at J, with 7 bases between the two ends. This CDR3 spans 12 amino acids. Sequencing used immunoSEQ v3.0 at survey level. Only in-frame clones appear in the TCRdb table, and some are missing; sequencing was by immunoSEQ multiplex PCR. The sample has 20,000 to 25,000 clones; about 88% are singletons. This record belongs to a study of long-term antiretroviral therapy in people with HIV. Study-wide findings and caveats: Clones showing expansion before ART dominated the repertoire at all time points.

Here the sequenced sample was unsorted PBMCs, taken 0.6 years after starting antiretroviral therapy. This TCR derives from a man between 60 and 75 years old with HIV. The V and J genes are TRBV28 and TRBJ2-5; no clear D. CDR3: CASSPAQETQYF. Written as DNA, the CDR3 is TGTGCCAGCAGCCCTGCACAAGAGACCCAGTACTTC. Supplemented by reference TRBV28 and TRBJ2-5, the full variable domain reads DVKVTQSSRYLVKRTGEKVFLECVQDMDHENMFWYRQDPGLGLRLIYFSYDVKMKEKGDIPEGYSVSREKKERFSLILESASTNQTSMYLCASSPAQETQYFGPGTRLLVL.